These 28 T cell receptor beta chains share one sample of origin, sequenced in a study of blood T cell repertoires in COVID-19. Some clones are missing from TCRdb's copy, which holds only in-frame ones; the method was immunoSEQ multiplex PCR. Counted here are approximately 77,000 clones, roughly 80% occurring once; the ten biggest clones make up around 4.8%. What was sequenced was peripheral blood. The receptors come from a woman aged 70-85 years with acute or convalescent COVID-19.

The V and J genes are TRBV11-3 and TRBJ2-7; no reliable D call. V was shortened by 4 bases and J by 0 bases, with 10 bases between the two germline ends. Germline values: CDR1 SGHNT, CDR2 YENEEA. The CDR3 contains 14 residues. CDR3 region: CASSSSRGSYEQYF. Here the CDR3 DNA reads TGTGCCAGCAGCTCGAGCAGAGGCTCCTACGAGCAGTACTTC.

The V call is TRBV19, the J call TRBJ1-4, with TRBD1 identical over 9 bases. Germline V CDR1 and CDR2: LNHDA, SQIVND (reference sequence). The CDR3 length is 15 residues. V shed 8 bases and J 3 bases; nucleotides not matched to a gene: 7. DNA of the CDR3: TGTGCCAGTGTTTCCCGACAGGGGGCTAATGAAAAACTGTTTTTT. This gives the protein CASVSRQGANEKLFF.

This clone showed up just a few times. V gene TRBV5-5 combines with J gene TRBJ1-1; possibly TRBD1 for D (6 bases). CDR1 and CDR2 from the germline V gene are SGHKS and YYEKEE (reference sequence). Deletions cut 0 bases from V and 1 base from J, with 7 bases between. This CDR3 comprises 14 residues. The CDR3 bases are TGTGCCAGCAGCTTGGAGGGGGAGAACACTGAAGCTTTCTTT. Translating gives CASSLEGENTEAFF.

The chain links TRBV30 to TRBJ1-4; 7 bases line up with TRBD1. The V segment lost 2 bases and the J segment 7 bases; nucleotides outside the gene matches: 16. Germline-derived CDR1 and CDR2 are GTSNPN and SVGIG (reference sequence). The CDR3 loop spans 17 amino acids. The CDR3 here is CAWSSPRGEGASEKLFF. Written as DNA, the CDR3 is TGTGCCTGGAGTAGTCCCCGGGGTGAGGGGGCTAGTGAAAAACTGTTTTTT.

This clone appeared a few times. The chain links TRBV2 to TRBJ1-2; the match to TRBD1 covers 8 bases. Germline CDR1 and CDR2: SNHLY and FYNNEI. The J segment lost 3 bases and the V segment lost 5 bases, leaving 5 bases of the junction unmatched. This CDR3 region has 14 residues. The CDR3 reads CASSKQGGDYGYTF. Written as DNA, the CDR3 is TGTGCCAGCAGTAAACAGGGGGGCGACTATGGCTACACCTTC.

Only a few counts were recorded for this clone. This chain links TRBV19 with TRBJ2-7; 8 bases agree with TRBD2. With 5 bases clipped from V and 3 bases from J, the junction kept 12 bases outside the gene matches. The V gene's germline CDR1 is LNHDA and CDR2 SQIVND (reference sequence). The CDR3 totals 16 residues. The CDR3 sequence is CASSRLAGLGSYEQYF. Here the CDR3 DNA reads TGTGCCAGTAGTCGACTCGCGGGACTAGGGAGCTACGAGCAGTACTTC.

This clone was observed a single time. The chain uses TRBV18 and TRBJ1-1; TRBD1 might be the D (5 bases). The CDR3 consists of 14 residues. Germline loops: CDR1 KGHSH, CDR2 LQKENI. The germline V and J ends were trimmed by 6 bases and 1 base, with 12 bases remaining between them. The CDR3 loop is CASSLTGSNTEAFF. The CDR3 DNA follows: TGTGCCAGCTCGCTTACAGGTTCGAACACTGAAGCTTTCTTT.

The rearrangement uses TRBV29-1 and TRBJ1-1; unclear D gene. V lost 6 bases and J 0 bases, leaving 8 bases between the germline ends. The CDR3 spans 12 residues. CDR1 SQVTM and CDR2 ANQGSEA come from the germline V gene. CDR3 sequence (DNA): TGCAGCGTAGAATACATGAACACTGAAGCTTTCTTT. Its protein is CSVEYMNTEAFF.

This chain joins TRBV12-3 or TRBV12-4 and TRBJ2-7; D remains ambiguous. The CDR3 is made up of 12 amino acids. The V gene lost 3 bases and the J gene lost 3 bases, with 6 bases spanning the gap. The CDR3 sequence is CASSFSLYEQYF. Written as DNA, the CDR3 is TGTGCCAGCAGTTTTTCCCTCTACGAGCAGTACTTC.

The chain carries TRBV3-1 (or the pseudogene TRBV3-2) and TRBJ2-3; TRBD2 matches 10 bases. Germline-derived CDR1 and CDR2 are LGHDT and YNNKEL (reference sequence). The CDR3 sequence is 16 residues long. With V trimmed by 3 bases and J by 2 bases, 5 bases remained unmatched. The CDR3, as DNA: TGTGCCAGCAGCCACCTTAGCGGGGGGCCCACAGATACGCAGTATTTT. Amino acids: CASSHLSGGPTDTQYF.

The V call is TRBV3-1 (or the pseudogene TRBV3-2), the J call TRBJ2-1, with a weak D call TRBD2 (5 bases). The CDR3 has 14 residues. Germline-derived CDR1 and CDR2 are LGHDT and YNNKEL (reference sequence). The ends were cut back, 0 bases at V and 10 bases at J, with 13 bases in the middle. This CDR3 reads CASSQDSTGREQFF. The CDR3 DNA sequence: TGTGCCAGCAGCCAAGATAGTACGGGAAGGGAGCAGTTCTTC.

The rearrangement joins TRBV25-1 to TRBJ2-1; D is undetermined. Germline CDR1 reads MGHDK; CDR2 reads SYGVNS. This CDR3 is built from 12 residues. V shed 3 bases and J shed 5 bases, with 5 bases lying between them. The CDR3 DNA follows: TGTGCCAGCAGTGAGGGCAACAATGAGCAGTTCTTC. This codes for CASSEGNNEQFF.

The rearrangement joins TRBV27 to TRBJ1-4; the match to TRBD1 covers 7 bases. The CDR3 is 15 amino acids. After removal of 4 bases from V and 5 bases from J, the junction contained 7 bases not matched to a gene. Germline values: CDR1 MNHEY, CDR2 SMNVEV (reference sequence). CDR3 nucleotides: TGTGCCAGCAGTTCCGGGACAGTGATAAATGAAAAACTGTTTTTT. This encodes CASSSGTVINEKLFF.

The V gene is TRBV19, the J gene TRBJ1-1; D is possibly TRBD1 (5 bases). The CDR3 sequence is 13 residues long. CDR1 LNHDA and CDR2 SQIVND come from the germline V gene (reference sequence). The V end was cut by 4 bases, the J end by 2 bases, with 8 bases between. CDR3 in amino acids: CASSTRVNTEAFF. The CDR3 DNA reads TGTGCCAGTAGTACCAGGGTAAACACTGAAGCTTTCTTT.

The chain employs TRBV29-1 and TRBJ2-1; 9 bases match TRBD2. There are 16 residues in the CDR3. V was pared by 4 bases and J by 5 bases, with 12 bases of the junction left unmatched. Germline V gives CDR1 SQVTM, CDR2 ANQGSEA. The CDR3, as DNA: TGCAGCGTTGTTGGCGAGCGGGGGGTCTTTAACAATGAGCAGTTCTTC. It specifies CSVVGERGVFNNEQFF.

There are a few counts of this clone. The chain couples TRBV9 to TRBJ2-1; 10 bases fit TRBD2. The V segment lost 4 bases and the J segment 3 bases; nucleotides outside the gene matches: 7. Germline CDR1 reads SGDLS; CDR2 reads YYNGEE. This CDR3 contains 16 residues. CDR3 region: CASSPRTSGYYNEQFF. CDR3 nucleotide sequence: TGTGCCAGCAGCCCCCGGACTAGCGGATACTACAATGAGCAGTTCTTC.

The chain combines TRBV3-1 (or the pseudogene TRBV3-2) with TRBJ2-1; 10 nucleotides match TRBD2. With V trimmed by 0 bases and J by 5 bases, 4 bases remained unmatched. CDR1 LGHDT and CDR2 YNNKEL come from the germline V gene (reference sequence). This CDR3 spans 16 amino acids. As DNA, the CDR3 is TGTGCCAGCAGCCAAGAGTGGCTAGCGGGGGACAATGAGCAGTTCTTC. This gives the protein CASSQEWLAGDNEQFF.

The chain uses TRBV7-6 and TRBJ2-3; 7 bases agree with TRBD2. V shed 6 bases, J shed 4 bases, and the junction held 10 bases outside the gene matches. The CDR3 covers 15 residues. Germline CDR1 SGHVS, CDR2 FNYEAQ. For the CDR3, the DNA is TGTGCCAGCAGTCCTTACACTAGCGCGGCAGATACGCAGTATTTT. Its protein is CASSPYTSAADTQYF.

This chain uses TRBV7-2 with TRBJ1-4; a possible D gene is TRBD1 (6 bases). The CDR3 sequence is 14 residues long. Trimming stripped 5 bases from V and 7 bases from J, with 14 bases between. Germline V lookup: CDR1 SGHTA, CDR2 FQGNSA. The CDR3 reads CASSVTGLTEKLFF. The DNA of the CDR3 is TGTGCCAGCAGCGTCACAGGGTTAACTGAAAAACTGTTTTTT.

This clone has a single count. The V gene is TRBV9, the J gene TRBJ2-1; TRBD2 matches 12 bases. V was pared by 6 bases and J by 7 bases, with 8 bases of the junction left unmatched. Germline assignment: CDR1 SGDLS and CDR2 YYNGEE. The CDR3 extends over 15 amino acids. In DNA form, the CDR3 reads TGTGCCAGCACTAGCCTAGCGGGGGGGCGTAATGAGCAGTTCTTC. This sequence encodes CASTSLAGGRNEQFF.

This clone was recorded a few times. As DNA, the CDR3 is TGTGCCAGCAGCATGTCCAGGGACGAGCAGTACTTC. It translates to CASSMSRDEQYF. The rearrangement uses TRBV7-2 and TRBJ2-7, with a tentative D call TRBD1 (5 bases). The germline gives CDR1 SGHTA, CDR2 FQGNSA. Trimming left V 5 bases short and J 5 bases short, with 10 bases between. This CDR3 comprises 12 residues.

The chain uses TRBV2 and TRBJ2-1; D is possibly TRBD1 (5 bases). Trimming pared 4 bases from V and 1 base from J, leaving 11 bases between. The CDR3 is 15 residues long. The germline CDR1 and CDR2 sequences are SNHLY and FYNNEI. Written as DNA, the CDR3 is TGTGCCAGCAGTGTTGGGCAGGGTTCCTACAATGAGCAGTTCTTC. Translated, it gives CASSVGQGSYNEQFF. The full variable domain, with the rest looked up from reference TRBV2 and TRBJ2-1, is EPEVTQTPSHQVTQMGQEVILRCVPISNHLYFYWYRQILGQKVEFLVSFYNNEISEKSEIFDDQFSVERPDGSNFTLKIRSTKLEDSAMYFCASSVGQGSYNEQFFGPGTRLTVL.

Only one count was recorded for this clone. Written as DNA, the CDR3 is TGTGCCAGCAGCCTTGAATCACTAGCGGGCCCCACAGATACGCAGTATTTT. Its translation is CASSLESLAGPTDTQYF. The chain combines TRBV3-1 (or the pseudogene TRBV3-2) with TRBJ2-3; TRBD2 matches at 9 bases. Germline loops: CDR1 LGHDT, CDR2 YNNKEL (reference sequence). V shed 4 bases and J 2 bases; nucleotides not matched to a gene: 10. This CDR3 comprises 17 residues.

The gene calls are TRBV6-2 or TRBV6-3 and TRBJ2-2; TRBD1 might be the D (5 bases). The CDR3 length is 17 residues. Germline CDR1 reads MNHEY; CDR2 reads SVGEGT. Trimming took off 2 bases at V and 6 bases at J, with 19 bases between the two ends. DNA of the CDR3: TGTGCCAGCAGTTACCGCCACAGGACCCTGGCGGCCGGGGAGCTGTTTTTT. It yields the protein CASSYRHRTLAAGELFF.

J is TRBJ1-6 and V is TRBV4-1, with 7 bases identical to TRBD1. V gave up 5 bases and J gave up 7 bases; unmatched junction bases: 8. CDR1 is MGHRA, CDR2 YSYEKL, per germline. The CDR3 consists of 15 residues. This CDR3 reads CASSAPGTVNSPLHF. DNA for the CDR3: TGCGCCAGCAGCGCACCCGGGACAGTCAATTCACCCCTCCACTTT.

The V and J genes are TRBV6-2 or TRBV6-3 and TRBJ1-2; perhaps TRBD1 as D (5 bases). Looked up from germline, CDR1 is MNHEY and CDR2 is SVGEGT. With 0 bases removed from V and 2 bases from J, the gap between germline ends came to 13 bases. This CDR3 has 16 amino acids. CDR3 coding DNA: TGTGCCAGCAGTTACTCGTCGGCTGGGGGGAACTATGGCTACACCTTC. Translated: CASSYSSAGGNYGYTF.

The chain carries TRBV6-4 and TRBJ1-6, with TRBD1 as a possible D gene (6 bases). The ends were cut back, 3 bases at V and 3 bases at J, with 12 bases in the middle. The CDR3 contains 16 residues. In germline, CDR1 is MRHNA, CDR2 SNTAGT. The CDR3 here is CASSEGGGGYNSPLHF. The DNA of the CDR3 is TGTGCCAGCAGTGAAGGGGGAGGGGGCTATAATTCACCCCTCCACTTT.

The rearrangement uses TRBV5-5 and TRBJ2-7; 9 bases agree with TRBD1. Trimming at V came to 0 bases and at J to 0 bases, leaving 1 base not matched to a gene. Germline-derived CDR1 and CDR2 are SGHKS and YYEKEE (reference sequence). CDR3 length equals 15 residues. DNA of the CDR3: TGTGCCAGCAGCTTGGGACAGGGGGTCTCCTACGAGCAGTACTTC. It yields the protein CASSLGQGVSYEQYF.